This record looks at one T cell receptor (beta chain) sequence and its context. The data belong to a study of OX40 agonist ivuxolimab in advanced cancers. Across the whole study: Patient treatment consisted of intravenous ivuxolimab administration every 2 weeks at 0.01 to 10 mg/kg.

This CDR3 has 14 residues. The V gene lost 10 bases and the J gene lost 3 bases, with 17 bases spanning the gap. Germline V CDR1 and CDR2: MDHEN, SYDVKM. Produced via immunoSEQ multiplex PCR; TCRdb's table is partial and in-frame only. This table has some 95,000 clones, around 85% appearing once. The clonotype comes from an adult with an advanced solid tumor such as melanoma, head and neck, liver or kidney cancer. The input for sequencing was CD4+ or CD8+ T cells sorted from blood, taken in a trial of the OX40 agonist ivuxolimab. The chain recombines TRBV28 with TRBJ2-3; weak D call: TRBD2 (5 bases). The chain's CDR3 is CATGRRSLTDTQYF. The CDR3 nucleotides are TGTGCCACGGGAAGACGGAGCCTTACAGATACGCAGTATTTT.